This T cell receptor (beta chain) was retrieved from a study of technical replicates of blood from a few donors. Sequencing used immunoSEQ multiplex PCR; TCRdb keeps in-frame clones, though not all of them. The table lists about 57,000 clones, roughly 95% of them singletons. The clonotype was recovered from a human donor in good health. Some clones in this sample may be carry-over from other donors' samples. Sequences were obtained from PBMCs.

In DNA form, the CDR3 reads TGTGCCAGTAGTATCGGTCAGGGGAAAAACATTCAGTACTTC. Translation gives CASSIGQGKNIQYF. This sequence joins TRBV19 and TRBJ2-4; D is possibly TRBD1 (6 bases). CDR1 and CDR2 from the germline V gene are LNHDA and SQIVND (reference sequence). The V gene lost 3 bases and the J gene lost 4 bases, with 10 bases spanning the gap. This CDR3 is built from 14 residues. Based on the CDR3 plus reference TRBV19 and TRBJ2-4, the full variable domain is DGGITQSPKYLFRKEGQNVTLSCEQNLNHDAMYWYRQDPGQGLRLIYYSQIVNDFQKGDIAEGYSVSREKKESFPLTVTSAQKNPTAFYLCASSIGQGKNIQYFGAGTRLSVL.